This TCR beta chain was documented in a study of CD8 T cells in ankylosing spondylitis (dated by TCRdb to about 2017). Regarding the study in general: T cell receptor beta repertoires were profiled in healthy donors and ankylosing spondylitis patients so that disease-linked TCR variants could be found. The full study cohort comprised 25 ankylosing spondylitis patients and 85 to 120 healthy donors. Samples of peripheral blood were taken, and for ankylosing spondylitis patients, synovial fluid was collected as well. Summary of the overall study and its limitations: A TCR beta motif of several highly homologous amino acid variants appeared characteristic of blood from ankylosing spondylitis patients. Some of the motif variants had been reported before in the synovial fluid and blood of reactive arthritis patients, a finding that suggests common disease-initiation mechanisms. The disease-linked clones had a CD8+ phenotype and were found at relatively low frequencies in peripheral blood. The disease-linked clones were reported to be significantly enriched in matched synovial fluid samples from ankylosing spondylitis patients.

With regard to this clonotype: Its antigen is unknown. It has no much larger one-base neighbor in the sample; base qualities were not kept.

The junction shows trimming of 5 bases on V and 6 bases on J, and the gene matches do not reach 13 bases of it. The CDR3 starts with the cysteine, ends with the phenylalanine, and has 16 residues. The CDR3 DNA has 48 bases and is translated from base 1. Sequenced using an Illumina HiSeq 2500. Quantitative 5'-RACE with molecular barcodes was the method used to prepare the TCR beta libraries. In the paper's pipeline: A new computational method based on a probabilistic model of VDJ rearrangement was used to identify disease-linked TCR variants. Using fastp at Q25 and MiXCR, TCRdb reprocessed the public reads and kept productive beta chains. Every entry covers one CDR3 protein and lists the most common genes and DNA from its rows. The V and J calls and clone size come from TCRdb's table, not from the authors' own analysis. For this sample there are approximately 300,000 distinct CDR3 sequences; less than 10% appear just once. The top ten hold roughly 15% of the sample.

This sequence uses TRBV12-3 or TRBV12-4 and TRBJ1-5, with TRBD1 identical over 7 junction bases. Material: blood, either unsorted or a sorted T cell fraction (not recorded which). The clonotype was recovered from a male donor with ankylosing spondylitis. The nucleotides are TGTGCCAGCAGTAGGACTACAGGGAACAGGGGTCAGCCCCAGCATTTT. Its coded protein is CASSRTTGNRGQPQHF.